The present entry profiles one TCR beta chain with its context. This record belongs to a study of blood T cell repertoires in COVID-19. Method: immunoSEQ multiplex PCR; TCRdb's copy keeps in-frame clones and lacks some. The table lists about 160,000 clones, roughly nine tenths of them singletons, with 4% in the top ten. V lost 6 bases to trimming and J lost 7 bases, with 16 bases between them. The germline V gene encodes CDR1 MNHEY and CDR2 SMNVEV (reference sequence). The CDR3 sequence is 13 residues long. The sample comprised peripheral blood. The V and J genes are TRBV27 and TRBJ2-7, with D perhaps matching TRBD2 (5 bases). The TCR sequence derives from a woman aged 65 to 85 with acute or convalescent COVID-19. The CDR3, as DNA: TGTGCCAGCAGAACCGGGTCACCGGGGGAGCAGTACTTC. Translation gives CASRTGSPGEQYF.